The present entry profiles one TCR beta chain with its context. This clone was seen more than once but under ten times. Its antigen target is currently unknown. Gene designations and germline sequences in this entry are those of the mouse. The read finishes 1 residue shy of the CDR3 end, and the germline J gene is used to complete it. From the germline V gene (reference sequence), CDR1 is SNHLY and CDR2 is FYNGKV. The CDR3 starts with the cysteine, ends with the phenylalanine, and has 14 residues. Sequencing covers 39 bases of the CDR3, shown here with the frame starting at base 1. V trim: 5 bases; J trim: 0 bases; unmatched bases: 3. The sample originates from a study of tissue T cells after allogeneic stem cell transplantation (dated 2022 in TCRdb). Describing the broader study: Using research autopsies of patients with and without GVHD, plus mouse models of GVHD, the study profiled TCR beta repertoires across many tissues. The human part of the study was a prospective observational study with no blinding and no randomization.

Study-wide conclusions, independent of this receptor: Blood and spleen T cells captured only a limited portion of the TCR repertoire detected in tissues, in both patients and mice. A small and clinically heterogeneous patient cohort was studied, and sampling depth was acknowledged as a limitation. The study did not determine which tissue TCRs were alloreactive or antigen-specific, and some clones might have been persisting host cells. Within patients, how anatomically similar the tissues were was a key factor in shaping TCR repertoire composition, regardless of disease or transplant status. Only a few T cell clones appeared in more than one patient, yet motif-based clustering showed tissue-specific repertoire signatures that were shared between patients.

Libraries came from the immunoSEQ multiplex PCR assay. TCRbeta CDR3 sequencing was done by Adaptive Biotechnologies at survey depth, reporting CDR3 sequences, V/J genes, productive frequency and template counts. Amplification of TCR beta CDR3 regions was performed from genomic DNA rather than from RNA. In the authors' own workflow: Pairwise repertoire overlap between tissues was quantified with Jensen-Shannon divergence, where 1 means complete divergence and 0 identical. Based on pairwise JSD values, tissues were grouped by single-linkage agglomerative hierarchical clustering, and the results were shown as dendrograms. GLIPH2 was run on all patient samples with simulation_depth 1000, kmer_min_depth 3, cdr3_length_cutoff 8, keeping groups with more than two unique CDR3s. A standardized tissue-overlap score was calculated by extrapolating Jaccard GLIPH-group overlap across patients to a standard repertoire size of 1000 clones. To look at how diversity was associated with clinical or experimental variables, linear mixed-effect models were used, with tissue treated as a fixed effect and individual treated as a random effect. As stored in TCRdb, this immuneACCESS dataset retains in-frame rearrangements with V and J assigned. A fraction of the clones does not appear; measured against another copy, unresolved V genes explain less than half of the discrepancy, and the remainder lacks a known reason. For V, J and clone size, that table is used; D and trimming come from the DNA. The table for this sample lists 45,000 to 50,000 clones; approximately 73% of them were counted only once. The ten largest clones add up to about 0.77% of the sample.

Source material: sorted cells pooled from one or two spleens. In this chain, TRBV3 is recombined with TRBJ1-2; 7 junctional bases match TRBD1. The sequence came from a pool of C57BL/6 mice in good health. The CDR3 here reads CASSRDRSNSDYTF. CDR3 bases read: TGTGCCAGCAGCCGGGACAGATCAAACTCCGACTACACC.